A selection of T cell receptor beta chains follows, all from one sample in a study of post-analysis software for immune sequencing data. TCRdb re-analysed the PCR reads in MiXCR, keeping a single row per CDR3 protein. The table includes hundreds of thousands of distinct CDR3 sequences, less than 35% detected once. The sequenced sample consisted of blood. The receptors here all came from a girl aged 10 to 17 with multiple sclerosis. Each CDR3 is given with its conserved first and last residue. D genes are given only for firm matches. Some rows mark clone size as missing; the rest say once, few, many or name a class of expanded clone.

NA,TRBJ2-1,once,TRBV6-5,CASSPVRQSYNEQFF,TGTGCCAGCAGTCCGGTGCGGCAGTCCTACAATGAGCAGTTCTTC
NA,TRBJ2-3,NA,TRBV19,CASSIAGNTDTQYF,TGTGCCAGTAGTATAGCCGGGAACACAGATACGCAGTATTTT
NA,TRBJ2-1,few,TRBV9,CASSNSGTGNEQFF,TGTGCCAGCAGCAATAGCGGGACAGGCAATGAGCAGTTCTTC
TRBD2,TRBJ2-7,NA,TRBV27,CASSLVGGKNEQYF,TGTGCCAGCAGTTTAGTGGGAGGGAAGAACGAGCAGTACTTC
NA,TRBJ1-5,NA,TRBV7-9,CAGSPGMGQPQHF,TGTGCCGGCAGCCCGGGCATGGGTCAGCCCCAGCATTTT
NA,TRBJ2-6,NA,TRBV28,CASSFTGDLSGANVLTF,TGTGCCAGCAGTTTTACAGGGGACTTATCTGGGGCCAACGTCCTGACTTTC
TRBD2,TRBJ2-2,NA,TRBV20-1,CSARDPTGTSFGELFF,TGCAGTGCTAGAGATCCAACGGGGACTAGTTTCGGGGAGCTGTTTTTT
NA,TRBJ1-1,once,TRBV27,CASSLLAWGRTEAFF,TGTGCCAGCAGTTTACTGGCCTGGGGCCGTACTGAAGCTTTCTTT
NA,TRBJ1-1,NA,TRBV5-1,CASSLDPGAAEAFF,TGCGCCAGCAGCTTGGATCCGGGGGCGGCTGAAGCTTTCTTT
NA,TRBJ2-5,many,TRBV5-1,CASSVRDTQETQYF,TGCGCCAGCAGCGTCCGGGACACGCAAGAGACCCAGTACTTC
NA,TRBJ2-1,few,TRBV11-2,CASSLRFGGLEQFF,TGTGCCAGCAGCTTGAGATTCGGGGGATTGGAGCAGTTCTTC
TRBD1,TRBJ2-1,NA,TRBV29-1,CSVLTRDRVNEQFF,TGCAGCGTTCTAACACGGGACAGGGTCAATGAGCAGTTCTTC
TRBD2,TRBJ2-3,NA,TRBV20-1,CSAYGTSGTDTQYF,TGCAGTGCTTACGGGACTAGCGGCACAGATACGCAGTATTTT
NA,TRBJ1-5,few,TRBV12-3/TRBV12-4,CASSAPAGIGNQPQHF,TGTGCCAGCAGTGCTCCGGCGGGGATAGGCAATCAGCCCCAGCATTTT
NA,TRBJ1-1,NA,TRBV18,CASSSIGTSEAFF,TGTGCCAGCTCTTCGATCGGGACAAGTGAAGCTTTCTTT
NA,TRBJ2-5,few,TRBV5-1,CASSGAGETQYF,TGCGCCAGCAGCGGGGCAGGGGAGACCCAGTACTTC
NA,TRBJ2-7,few,TRBV7-9,CASSLLRDTSYEQYF,TGTGCCAGCAGCTTGTTACGGGACACCTCCTACGAGCAGTACTTC
NA,TRBJ2-7,NA,TRBV20-1,CSARPAEPYEQYF,TGCAGTGCTAGGCCAGCGGAGCCCTACGAGCAGTACTTC
NA,TRBJ1-2,NA,TRBV18,CASSQSRDDGYTF,TGTGCCAGCTCACAGTCCAGGGATGATGGCTACACCTTC
NA,TRBJ2-1,once,TRBV5-1,CASSPGGLETQFF,TGCGCCAGCAGCCCCGGGGGATTGGAGACCCAGTTCTTC
NA,TRBJ2-5,many,TRBV25-1,CASSDRGLGGETQYF,TGTGCCAGCAGTGATAGAGGGCTTGGGGGAGAGACCCAGTACTTC
TRBD2,TRBJ2-5,NA,TRBV20-1,CSARDPLAGGSGETQYF,TGCAGTGCTAGAGATCCACTAGCGGGAGGGTCAGGGGAGACCCAGTACTTC
NA,TRBJ1-5,NA,TRBV2,CASSEARGVQPQHF,TGTGCCAGCAGTGAAGCGCGGGGTGTTCAGCCCCAGCATTTT
NA,TRBJ1-5,few,TRBV4-2,CASSQDYYQGVVDNQPQHF,TGTGCCAGCAGCCAAGATTATTATCAGGGAGTGGTCGACAATCAGCCCCAGCATTTT
TRBD2,TRBJ2-1,NA,TRBV4-1,CASSISGGDLRNEQFF,TGCGCCAGCAGCATTTCGGGGGGGGACCTCCGGAATGAGCAGTTCTTC
NA,TRBJ2-1,NA,TRBV7-2,CASGATGSYNEQFF,TGTGCCAGCGGGGCGACAGGCTCCTACAATGAGCAGTTCTTC
TRBD1,TRBJ2-3,NA,TRBV9,CAGSDADRPTDTQYF,TGTGCCGGCAGCGATGCGGACAGGCCCACAGATACGCAGTATTTT
NA,TRBJ2-1,NA,TRBV29-1,CSVKRGMGLNEQFF,TGCAGCGTTAAAAGAGGGATGGGCTTGAATGAGCAGTTCTTC
NA,TRBJ2-1,few,TRBV20-1,CSARDDNEQFF,TGCAGTGCTAGAGATGACAATGAGCAGTTCTTC
NA,TRBJ1-5,NA,TRBV20-1,CSARPGRTIQPQHF,TGCAGTGCTAGACCCGGCAGGACTATCCAGCCCCAGCATTTT
NA,TRBJ2-7,few,TRBV21-1,CASSNPGFGRTYGQYF,TGTGCCAGCAGCAACCCAGGGTTCGGCAGGACCTACGGGCAGTACTTC
TRBD2,TRBJ2-1,NA,TRBV4-3,CASSEGSGGSSSYNEQFF,TGCGCCAGCAGCGAAGGTAGCGGGGGGTCCAGCTCCTACAATGAGCAGTTCTTC